Listed below are T cell receptor beta chains from one sample, sequenced in a study of cytotoxic CD8 clonotypes in ibrutinib-treated CLL. Method: immunoSEQ multiplex PCR; TCRdb's copy keeps in-frame clones and lacks some. The table lists 40,000 or so clones, just over 65% of them singletons. The sequencing here drew on PBMCs, taken after 24 months of ibrutinib treatment. The receptors here all came from a human donor with chronic lymphocytic leukemia. Both conserved end residues are part of each CDR3. Fields, in order: D gene, V gene, J gene, clone size, CDR3 protein, CDR3 DNA. A D gene is named only where the DNA matches it firmly. Only some rows state a clone size, as once, few, many or a class for expanded clones.

d_call: -; v_call: TRBV2; j_call: TRBJ2-7; clone_size: -; cdr3_aa: CASIPGGYEQYF; cdr3_nt: TGTGCCAGCATCCCAGGGGGGTACGAGCAGTACTTC
d_call: -; v_call: TRBV18; j_call: TRBJ2-2; clone_size: many; cdr3_aa: CASSPREGELFF; cdr3_nt: TGTGCCAGCTCACCACGGGAAGGGGAGCTGTTTTTT
d_call: -; v_call: TRBV4-1; j_call: TRBJ2-3; clone_size: -; cdr3_aa: CASSLQGFRGDTQYF; cdr3_nt: TGCGCCAGCAGCCTACAGGGATTCCGGGGAGATACGCAGTATTTT
d_call: TRBD1; v_call: TRBV7-9; j_call: TRBJ1-5; clone_size: -; cdr3_aa: CASSLSPGTGGFGNQPQHF; cdr3_nt: TGTGCCAGCAGCCTTAGCCCCGGGACAGGGGGCTTTGGCAATCAGCCCCAGCATTTT
d_call: -; v_call: TRBV5-1; j_call: TRBJ1-4; clone_size: -; cdr3_aa: CASQDGTSNEKLFF; cdr3_nt: TGCGCCTCCCAAGACGGGACATCTAATGAAAAACTGTTTTTT
d_call: TRBD1; v_call: TRBV19; j_call: TRBJ2-1; clone_size: -; cdr3_aa: CASSTGQTISYNEQFF; cdr3_nt: TGTGCCAGTAGTACGGGACAGACGATCTCCTACAATGAGCAGTTCTTC
d_call: -; v_call: TRBV6-1; j_call: TRBJ1-3; clone_size: many; cdr3_aa: CASSAGASGNTIYF; cdr3_nt: TGTGCCAGCAGTGCGGGGGCCTCTGGAAACACCATATATTTT
d_call: TRBD1; v_call: TRBV30; j_call: TRBJ2-2; clone_size: -; cdr3_aa: CAWRVTGMGGELFF; cdr3_nt: TGTGCCTGGAGGGTGACAGGGATGGGCGGGGAGCTGTTTTTT
d_call: TRBD1; v_call: TRBV9; j_call: TRBJ1-4; clone_size: -; cdr3_aa: CASSVGGVGQGRLFF; cdr3_nt: TGTGCCAGCAGCGTAGGAGGGGTGGGACAGGGAAGACTGTTTTTT
d_call: -; v_call: TRBV6-5; j_call: TRBJ1-4; clone_size: -; cdr3_aa: CASSYSRGEKLFF; cdr3_nt: TGTGCCAGCAGTTACTCGAGGGGGGAAAAACTGTTTTTT
d_call: TRBD2; v_call: TRBV7-6; j_call: TRBJ2-1; clone_size: -; cdr3_aa: CASSSAGGGTYNEQFF; cdr3_nt: TGTGCCAGCAGCTCAGCGGGGGGGGGCACCTACAATGAGCAGTTCTTC
d_call: -; v_call: TRBV10-1; j_call: TRBJ1-1; clone_size: once; cdr3_aa: CASSERGGATEAFF; cdr3_nt: TGCGCCAGCAGTGAGCGGGGAGGAGCGACTGAAGCTTTCTTT
d_call: TRBD2; v_call: TRBV5-1; j_call: TRBJ2-5; clone_size: -; cdr3_aa: CASSFTGGETQYF; cdr3_nt: TGCGCCAGCAGCTTTACCGGGGGGGAGACCCAGTACTTC
d_call: -; v_call: TRBV30; j_call: TRBJ1-5; clone_size: -; cdr3_aa: CAWRQGGNQPQHF; cdr3_nt: TGTGCCTGGAGACAGGGTGGCAATCAGCCCCAGCATTTT
d_call: TRBD2; v_call: TRBV30; j_call: TRBJ2-3; clone_size: -; cdr3_aa: CAWNVAGGPTDTQYF; cdr3_nt: TGTGCCTGGAATGTAGCGGGAGGGCCCACAGATACGCAGTATTTT
d_call: -; v_call: TRBV20-1; j_call: TRBJ2-1; clone_size: -; cdr3_aa: CSASGTPEQFF; cdr3_nt: TGCAGTGCTAGTGGGACTCCCGAGCAGTTCTTC
d_call: -; v_call: TRBV14; j_call: TRBJ2-7; clone_size: -; cdr3_aa: CASSQAPGYSYEQYF; cdr3_nt: TGTGCCAGCAGCCAAGCCCCCGGATACTCCTACGAGCAGTACTTC
d_call: TRBD2; v_call: TRBV7-2; j_call: TRBJ2-7; clone_size: -; cdr3_aa: CASSTTSGSLYEQYF; cdr3_nt: TGTGCCAGCAGCACAACTAGCGGGAGCCTCTACGAGCAGTACTTC
d_call: -; v_call: TRBV18; j_call: TRBJ1-2; clone_size: -; cdr3_aa: CASSPLRPARTPINYGYTF; cdr3_nt: TGTGCCAGCTCACCACTAAGGCCGGCACGGACCCCTATTAACTATGGCTACACCTTC
d_call: -; v_call: TRBV7-2; j_call: TRBJ2-5; clone_size: -; cdr3_aa: CASSRDGKETQYF; cdr3_nt: TGTGCCAGCAGCCGGGACGGAAAAGAGACCCAGTACTTC
d_call: -; v_call: TRBV30; j_call: TRBJ1-2; clone_size: -; cdr3_aa: CAWSALSLNYGYTF; cdr3_nt: TGTGCCTGGAGTGCCCTTTCCCTTAACTATGGCTACACCTTC
d_call: -; v_call: TRBV2; j_call: TRBJ1-2; clone_size: -; cdr3_aa: CASSDYRGGYGYTF; cdr3_nt: TGTGCCAGCAGTGACTACCGGGGAGGCTATGGCTACACCTTC
d_call: TRBD2; v_call: TRBV9; j_call: TRBJ2-3; clone_size: few; cdr3_aa: CASSASGSSTDTQYF; cdr3_nt: TGTGCCAGCAGCGCTAGCGGGAGTAGCACAGATACGCAGTATTTT
d_call: -; v_call: TRBV6-1; j_call: TRBJ2-4; clone_size: -; cdr3_aa: CASSDRAQLAKNIQYF; cdr3_nt: TGTGCCAGCAGTGATAGGGCACAGTTAGCCAAAAACATTCAGTACTTC
d_call: -; v_call: TRBV6-6; j_call: TRBJ1-2; clone_size: -; cdr3_aa: CASSGTYGYTF; cdr3_nt: TGTGCCAGTTCCGGGACTTATGGCTACACCTTC
d_call: TRBD1; v_call: TRBV18; j_call: TRBJ2-3; clone_size: -; cdr3_aa: CASHPLQGATDTQYF; cdr3_nt: TGTGCCAGCCACCCTCTCCAGGGGGCGACAGATACGCAGTATTTT
d_call: -; v_call: TRBV13; j_call: TRBJ2-7; clone_size: -; cdr3_aa: CASSFGQGRREQYF; cdr3_nt: TGTGCCAGCAGCTTTGGGCAGGGGCGGAGGGAGCAGTACTTC
d_call: TRBD2; v_call: TRBV4-1; j_call: TRBJ2-1; clone_size: -; cdr3_aa: CASSQDRADSGRKNEQFF; cdr3_nt: TGCGCCAGCAGCCAAGATCGGGCCGATAGCGGGAGAAAAAATGAGCAGTTCTTC
d_call: TRBD1; v_call: TRBV5-1; j_call: TRBJ1-3; clone_size: -; cdr3_aa: CASRPTGGASGNTIYF; cdr3_nt: TGCGCCAGCAGGCCCACAGGGGGCGCCTCTGGAAACACCATATATTTT
d_call: TRBD1; v_call: TRBV9; j_call: TRBJ2-3; clone_size: -; cdr3_aa: CASSARTGDTDTQYF; cdr3_nt: TGTGCCAGCAGCGCCCGGACAGGGGACACAGATACGCAGTATTTT
d_call: -; v_call: TRBV30; j_call: TRBJ1-2; clone_size: -; cdr3_aa: CAWSFSSLRTGYTF; cdr3_nt: TGTGCCTGGAGTTTTTCATCCCTCCGAACTGGCTACACCTTC
d_call: -; v_call: TRBV5-1; j_call: TRBJ1-6; clone_size: medium-sized; cdr3_aa: CASSLLAAGRPLHF; cdr3_nt: TGCGCCAGCAGCCTACTAGCCGCAGGACGTCCCCTCCACTTT
d_call: -; v_call: TRBV5-1; j_call: TRBJ2-7; clone_size: -; cdr3_aa: CASSLEVQAFGQYF; cdr3_nt: TGCGCCAGCAGCTTGGAAGTACAGGCCTTTGGGCAGTACTTC
d_call: -; v_call: TRBV5-1; j_call: TRBJ2-5; clone_size: -; cdr3_aa: CASSWSGRNQETQYF; cdr3_nt: TGCGCCAGCAGCTGGAGCGGACGGAACCAAGAGACCCAGTACTTC
d_call: TRBD2; v_call: TRBV27; j_call: TRBJ2-1; clone_size: -; cdr3_aa: CASSSPTSGSSYNEQFF; cdr3_nt: TGTGCCAGCAGTTCCCCGACTAGCGGGAGCTCCTACAATGAGCAGTTCTTC
d_call: -; v_call: TRBV2; j_call: TRBJ2-1; clone_size: -; cdr3_aa: CASSGTSNEQFF; cdr3_nt: TGTGCCAGCAGTGGCACTAGCAATGAGCAGTTCTTC
d_call: -; v_call: TRBV5-1; j_call: TRBJ2-5; clone_size: -; cdr3_aa: CASSSGRTPETQYF; cdr3_nt: TGCGCCAGCAGCTCTGGACGGACCCCAGAGACCCAGTACTTC
d_call: -; v_call: TRBV29-1; j_call: TRBJ1-1; clone_size: -; cdr3_aa: CSVLPLTEAFF; cdr3_nt: TGCAGCGTCCTCCCCTTAACTGAAGCTTTCTTT
d_call: -; v_call: TRBV18; j_call: TRBJ1-5; clone_size: -; cdr3_aa: CASSPGVSGANQPQHF; cdr3_nt: TGTGCCAGCTCACCAGGCGTCTCGGGGGCGAATCAGCCCCAGCATTTT
d_call: -; v_call: TRBV13; j_call: TRBJ2-7; clone_size: -; cdr3_aa: CASSLRGTHEQYF; cdr3_nt: TGTGCCAGCAGCTTAAGGGGGACACACGAGCAGTACTTC
d_call: TRBD1; v_call: TRBV27; j_call: TRBJ1-2; clone_size: many; cdr3_aa: CASSPTGIHGYTF; cdr3_nt: TGTGCCAGCAGCCCGACAGGGATCCATGGCTACACCTTC
d_call: -; v_call: TRBV28; j_call: TRBJ1-2; clone_size: once; cdr3_aa: CASSFLGRDYGYTF; cdr3_nt: TGTGCCAGCAGTTTTCTCGGCAGGGACTATGGCTACACCTTC
d_call: -; v_call: TRBV27; j_call: TRBJ2-7; clone_size: -; cdr3_aa: CASSFRGGFTYEQYF; cdr3_nt: TGTGCCAGCAGTTTCCGGGGAGGTTTTACCTACGAGCAGTACTTC
d_call: -; v_call: TRBV5-1; j_call: TRBJ2-5; clone_size: -; cdr3_aa: CASSSQGRGRWRETQYF; cdr3_nt: TGCGCCAGCAGCTCCCAAGGACGGGGCAGGTGGAGAGAGACCCAGTACTTC
d_call: -; v_call: TRBV4-1; j_call: TRBJ1-5; clone_size: many; cdr3_aa: CASSQDRQSLNQPQHF; cdr3_nt: TGCGCCAGCAGCCAAGATCGGCAGAGCCTCAATCAGCCCCAGCATTTT
d_call: -; v_call: TRBV18; j_call: TRBJ2-1; clone_size: -; cdr3_aa: CASSPVHRGGGNNEQFF; cdr3_nt: TGTGCCAGCTCCCCCGTTCACCGGGGCGGCGGGAACAATGAGCAGTTCTTC
d_call: TRBD2; v_call: TRBV2; j_call: TRBJ2-5; clone_size: -; cdr3_aa: CAIKASGREETQYF; cdr3_nt: TGTGCCATAAAGGCTAGCGGGAGAGAGGAGACCCAGTACTTC
d_call: TRBD2; v_call: TRBV6-5; j_call: TRBJ2-7; clone_size: few; cdr3_aa: CASSLTGGKTYEQYF; cdr3_nt: TGTGCCAGCAGTCTTACCGGGGGGAAAACCTACGAGCAGTACTTC
d_call: -; v_call: TRBV5-1; j_call: TRBJ2-6; clone_size: -; cdr3_aa: CASSLSSGANVLTF; cdr3_nt: TGCGCCAGCAGCTTGAGCTCTGGGGCCAACGTCCTGACTTTC